This T cell receptor (beta chain) was retrieved from a study of blood T cell repertoires in COVID-19. The study recruited people aged roughly 18 to 100 years across approximately 23 US areas. Cohort placement rested on clinical history that participants reported themselves. Authors' processing steps: Amplification from reference gene primers served as the basis for estimated nucleated cell counts. Clones were sequenced by immunoSEQ multiplex PCR, and TCRdb holds only the in-frame ones, with some missing. V and J calls and clone size are those listed in that table; D and trimming were worked out from the DNA. Counted here are about 270,000 clones, about 85% occurring once; the ten biggest clones make up about 3%. Germline values: CDR1 LNHDA, CDR2 SQIVND (reference sequence). This CDR3 comprises 15 residues. J lost 3 bases, V lost 6 bases, and 8 bases had no gene match.

This receptor was identified in a woman between 50 and 59 years old who had recovered from COVID-19. The sample taken for sequencing was PBMCs or T cells enriched from blood (not recorded which). The chain joins TRBV19 to TRBJ2-1; TRBD1 matches at 7 bases. CDR3 residues: CASRSRGTDYNEQFF. DNA of the CDR3: TGTGCCAGTAGGAGCAGGGGGACAGACTACAATGAGCAGTTCTTC.